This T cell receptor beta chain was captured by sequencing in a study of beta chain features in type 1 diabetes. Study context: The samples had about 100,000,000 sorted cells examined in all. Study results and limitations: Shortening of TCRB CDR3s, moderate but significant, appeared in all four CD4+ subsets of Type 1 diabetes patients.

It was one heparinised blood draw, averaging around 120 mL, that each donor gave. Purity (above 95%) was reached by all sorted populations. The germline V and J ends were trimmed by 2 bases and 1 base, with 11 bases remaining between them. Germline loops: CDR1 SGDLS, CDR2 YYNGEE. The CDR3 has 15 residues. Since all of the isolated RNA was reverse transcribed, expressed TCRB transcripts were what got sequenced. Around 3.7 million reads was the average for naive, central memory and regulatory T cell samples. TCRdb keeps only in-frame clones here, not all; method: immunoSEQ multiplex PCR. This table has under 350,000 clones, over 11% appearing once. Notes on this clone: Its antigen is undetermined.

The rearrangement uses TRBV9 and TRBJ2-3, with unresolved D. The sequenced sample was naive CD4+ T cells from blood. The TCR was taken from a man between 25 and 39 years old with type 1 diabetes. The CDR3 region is CASSVLTTRTDTQYF. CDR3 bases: TGTGCCAGCAGCGTTCTAACGACACGCACAGATACGCAGTATTTT.